This T cell receptor beta chain was sequenced in a study of blood T cell repertoires in COVID-19. Across the whole study: T cells, B-cell-depleted T cells, or PBMCs supplied cDNA or gDNA.

Sequencing used immunoSEQ multiplex PCR; TCRdb keeps in-frame clones, though not all of them. This table has 350,000 to 500,000 clones, 80% to 90% appearing once. The Seattle patients joined while their infection was active and were tracked longitudinally afterward. Germline values: CDR1 SGHRS, CDR2 YFSETQ. V shed 0 bases, J shed 6 bases, and the junction held 16 bases outside the gene matches. CDR3 size: 19 residues. The receptor comes from a man younger than 35 with COVID-19, enrolled during active disease. The chain recombines TRBV5-1 with TRBJ2-2; 8 nucleotides agree with TRBD2. The specimen sequenced was peripheral blood. CDR3 sequence reads: CASSLAGIGAGVFSGELFF. CDR3 nucleotide sequence: TGCGCCAGCAGCTTGGCCGGGATTGGAGCGGGAGTGTTCTCCGGGGAGCTGTTTTTT.